The 8 T cell receptor beta chains presented below share a single source sample, sequenced in a study of technical replicates of blood from a few donors. Profiled with immunoSEQ multiplex PCR; TCRdb holds only in-frame clones, not every one. The sample lists 75,000 to 100,000 clones, about 95% occurring once. Sequencing was performed on T cells isolated from PBMCs. These TCRs come from a human donor in good health.

This clone appeared a single time. The chain is built from TRBV28 and TRBJ2-3; D is undetermined. This CDR3 has 12 residues. Between the trimmed V and J ends, which lost 6 bases and 2 bases, there was a span of 6 bases. CDR1 is MDHEN, CDR2 SYDVKM, per germline. The DNA for the CDR3 is TGTGCCAGCAGCTTGTCCACAGATACGCAGTATTTT. This encodes CASSLSTDTQYF.

The V and J genes are TRBV11-3 and TRBJ2-7; 9 nucleotides match TRBD1. The CDR3 loop spans 17 amino acids. From germline, CDR1 is SGHNT and CDR2 YENEEA. V gave up 5 bases and J gave up 4 bases; unmatched junction bases: 15. The CDR3: CASSPGPGTGLRYEQYF. In DNA form, the CDR3 reads TGTGCCAGCAGCCCCGGCCCGGGGACAGGGCTTCGGTACGAGCAGTACTTC.

This chain links TRBV30 with TRBJ2-7, with 8 bases matching TRBD1. Germline assignment: CDR1 GTSNPN and CDR2 SVGIG (reference sequence). This CDR3 spans 13 amino acids. This chain's CDR3 is CAGQPQGAGEQYF. CDR3 sequence (DNA): TGTGCTGGGCAACCCCAGGGGGCGGGGGAGCAGTACTTC.

The rearrangement uses TRBV7-6 and TRBJ2-3; 11 nucleotides agree with TRBD2. Germline-derived CDR1 and CDR2 are SGHVS and FNYEAQ. With V trimmed by 1 base and J by 5 bases, 5 bases remained unmatched. The CDR3 length is 16 residues. CDR3 DNA: TGTGCCAGCAGCTTAGTTGTAGCGGGAGGGGAAGATACGCAGTATTTT. Protein product: CASSLVVAGGEDTQYF.

The CDR3 protein is CSVGDTGETYYEQYF. Here the CDR3 DNA reads TGCAGCGTTGGCGACACAGGGGAGACGTACTACGAGCAGTACTTC. This chain connects TRBV29-1 to TRBJ2-7; 7 bases align to TRBD1. V was pared by 4 bases and J by 3 bases, with 12 bases of the junction left unmatched. The CDR3 loop spans 15 amino acids. Looked up from germline, CDR1 is SQVTM and CDR2 is ANQGSEA.

This clone was found once. The chain joins TRBV15 to TRBJ2-1; 12 bases align to TRBD2. CDR1 and CDR2 from the germline V gene are LNHNV and YYDKDF (reference sequence). Trimming at V came to 1 base and at J to 5 bases, leaving 0 bases not matched to a gene. The length of the CDR3 is 15 residues. The CDR3 DNA sequence: TGTGCCACCAGCAGAGCTAGCGGGAGGGACAATGAGCAGTTCTTC. Protein sequence: CATSRASGRDNEQFF.

The chain has TRBV6-5 and TRBJ2-3, with D perhaps TRBD2 (6 bases). V lost 4 bases and J 14 bases, leaving 19 bases between the germline ends. This CDR3 is 13 amino acids long. Germline V gene sequence: CDR1 MNHEY, CDR2 SVGAGI. In DNA, the CDR3 is TGTGCCAGCAGTTCCGCCCCCGCGGGGACCCTGTATTTT. It codes for CASSSAPAGTLYF.

This clone showed up just once. The chain employs TRBV27 and TRBJ2-2; 13 bases map to TRBD2. In germline, CDR1 is MNHEY, CDR2 SMNVEV (reference sequence). With 7 bases clipped from V and 9 bases from J, the junction kept 11 bases outside the gene matches. There are 16 residues in the CDR3. The DNA for the CDR3 is TGTGCCAGCACCGACAGGACTAGCGGGAGAAACCGGGAGCTGTTTTTT. Protein sequence: CASTDRTSGRNRELFF.